Following are 23 T cell receptor beta chains from one sample sequenced in a study of T cells in Graves' hyperthyroidism and ophthalmopathy. The TCR beta CDR3 regions underwent amplification using RNA transcripts as the source. First-round RT-PCR with HTBI primers amplified the TCR CDR3 region. TCRdb called the multiplex PCR reads again in MiXCR, with one record for every CDR3 protein. This sample has hundreds of thousands of distinct CDR3 sequences, with roughly 45% found just once. The specimen sequenced was peripheral blood or thyroid tissue (not recorded which). The receptors derive from an adult man with Graves' disease, either hyperthyroidism or ophthalmopathy (not recorded which).

Only a few counts were recorded for this clonotype. The genes are TRBV10-3 and TRBJ1-1; D possibly corresponds to TRBD1 (6 bases). Trimming shortened V by 6 bases and J by 1 base, and 12 bases separated the two germline ends. Germline V CDR1 and CDR2: ENHRY, SYGVKD. The CDR3 has 14 residues. CDR3 in amino acids: CAIRMGHKNTEAFF. The DNA of the CDR3 is TGTGCCATCAGAATGGGACATAAGAACACTGAAGCTTTCTTT.

CDR3: CASSPSGMGQPQHF. The CDR3 DNA reads as TGTGCCAGCTCACCATCGGGAATGGGCCAGCCCCAGCATTTT. This chain joins TRBV2 and TRBJ1-5, with no clear D. Per the germline V gene, CDR1 is SNHLY and CDR2 is FYNNEI. The CDR3 is made up of 14 amino acids. Trimming left V 8 bases short and J 7 bases short, with 18 bases between.

This chain joins TRBV2 and TRBJ1-5, with TRBD1 matching over 7 bases. The ends lost 5 bases at V and 9 bases at J; junction bases unmatched: 10. Germline loops: CDR1 SNHLY, CDR2 FYNNEI. The CDR3 consists of 14 residues. The CDR3: CASSRDRARGPQHF. The CDR3 region has the DNA TGTGCCAGCAGTCGCGACAGGGCCCGTGGGCCCCAGCATTTT.

Many counts were recorded for this clonotype. The chain couples TRBV7-9 to TRBJ1-1; D is ambiguous. This CDR3 has 15 amino acids. The ends were cut back, 1 base at V and 1 base at J, with 10 bases in the middle. CDR1 SEHNR and CDR2 FQNEAQ come from the germline V gene (reference sequence). CDR3 sequence: CASSLDLGGNTEAFF. The CDR3 DNA is TGTGCCAGCAGCTTAGATCTGGGAGGGAACACTGAAGCTTTCTTT.

The V call is TRBV14, the J call TRBJ2-7; no definite D call. The CDR3 spans 13 residues. The ends were cut back, 5 bases at V and 5 bases at J, with 13 bases in the middle. The germline CDR1 and CDR2 sequences are SGHDN and FVKESK. CDR3 DNA: TGTGCCAGCAGCGTGAAGGGTTGGAACGAGCAGTACTTC. This codes for CASSVKGWNEQYF. Complete variable domain (other parts from reference TRBV14 and TRBJ2-7): EAGVTQFPSHSVIEKGQTVTLRCDPISGHDNLYWYRRVMGKEIKFLLHFVKESKQDESGMPNNRFLAERTGGTYSTLKVQPAELEDSGVYFCASSVKGWNEQYFGPGTRLTVT.

The chain uses TRBV14 and TRBJ1-1; tentative D call: TRBD1 (6 bases). The CDR3 loop spans 15 amino acids. Germline loops: CDR1 SGHDN, CDR2 FVKESK. The V end lost 2 bases, the J end lost 3 bases, and 13 bases lay between the germline ends. The CDR3 reads CASSQRTGLDTEAFF. Here the CDR3 DNA reads TGTGCCAGCAGCCAACGAACAGGGCTCGACACTGAAGCTTTCTTT.

This clonotype was observed a few times. V and J are TRBV19 and TRBJ1-2; TRBD1 agrees at 7 bases. V was pared by 3 bases and J by 4 bases, with 5 bases of the junction left unmatched. In germline, CDR1 is LNHDA, CDR2 SQIVND (reference sequence). The CDR3 length is 14 residues. DNA for the CDR3: TGTGCCAGTAGTATTAGGCAGGGGGGCTATGGCTACACCTTC. Residues: CASSIRQGGYGYTF. The variable domain in full, completed from reference TRBV19 and TRBJ1-2, reads DGGITQSPKYLFRKEGQNVTLSCEQNLNHDAMYWYRQDPGQGLRLIYYSQIVNDFQKGDIAEGYSVSREKKESFPLTVTSAQKNPTAFYLCASSIRQGGYGYTFGSGTRLTVV.

This clonotype was seen a handful of times. This chain joins TRBV5-1 and TRBJ1-2; TRBD1 matches at 7 bases. The J segment lost 0 bases and the V segment lost 4 bases, leaving 6 bases of the junction unmatched. The CDR3 runs 15 residues. Germline CDR1 reads SGHRS; CDR2 reads YFSETQ. Written as DNA, the CDR3 is TGCGCCAGCAGCAGGGGACAGACCACTAACTATGGCTACACCTTC. This sequence encodes CASSRGQTTNYGYTF.

As to this clonotype: The junction does not match germline at one end; this may be a read error. The genes are TRBV10-3 and TRBJ2-5, with 11 bases matching TRBD2. The CDR3 length is 17 residues. From germline, CDR1 is ENHRY and CDR2 SYGVKD. The CDR3 DNA sequence: TGTGCCAGCAGTGAAATGTCGGGACTAGCGGCTCAAGAGACCCAGTACTTC. Translating gives CASSEMSGLAAQETQYF.

This chain links TRBV11-1 with TRBJ2-5; D unclear. The CDR3 extends over 15 amino acids. The V end was cut by 3 bases, the J end by 9 bases, with 20 bases between. Germline lookup yields CDR1 SGHAT and CDR2 FQDESV (reference sequence). CDR3 sequence: CASSFDGSSNQPQYF. The CDR3 region has the DNA TGTGCCAGCAGCTTCGATGGTTCGAGCAATCAGCCCCAGTACTTC.

The chain couples TRBV9 to TRBJ1-2; no clear D gene. Germline V gene data show CDR1 as SGDLS and CDR2 as YYNGEE. V lost 4 bases and J 4 bases, leaving 14 bases between the germline ends. The CDR3 spans 14 residues. CDR3 in amino acids: CASSPLESSYGYTF. For the CDR3, the DNA is TGTGCCAGCAGCCCCCTAGAGTCCAGCTATGGCTACACCTTC. The variable domain in full, with the rest retrieved from reference TRBV9 and TRBJ1-2, is DSGVTQTPKHLITATGQRVTLRCSPRSGDLSVYWYQQSLDQGLQFLIQYYNGEERAKGNILERFSAQQFPDLHSELNLSSLELGDSALYFCASSPLESSYGYTFGSGTRLTVV.

The chain recombines TRBV20-1 with TRBJ1-5; D is ambiguous. The germline CDR1 and CDR2 sequences are DFQATT and SNEGSKA (reference sequence). V was cut by 1 base and J by 4 bases, with 11 bases left in between. This CDR3 contains 14 residues. The CDR3 here is CSARGAVGNQPQHF. In DNA form, the CDR3 reads TGCAGTGCTAGAGGAGCAGTGGGAAATCAGCCCCAGCATTTT.

Concerning this clonotype itself: The junction departs from germline at one end; a sequencing error may be responsible. The J gene is TRBJ2-7, the V gene TRBV19; TRBD1 or TRBD2 may be the D gene (6 bases each). Looked up from germline, CDR1 is LNHDA and CDR2 is SQIVND (reference sequence). The CDR3 totals 16 residues. The CDR3 sequence: CASSGTPGHGSYERYF. CDR3 nucleotide sequence: TGTGCCAGTAGTGGGACTCCGGGACATGGATCCTACGAGCGGTACTTC.

This clonotype was seen a few times. This sequence joins TRBV2 and TRBJ2-7, with TRBD1 identical over 8 bases. V trimming: 2 bases; J trimming: 4 bases; junction bases outside the gene matches: 16. CDR1 and CDR2 from the germline V gene are SNHLY and FYNNEI. This CDR3 contains 18 residues. CDR3 nucleotide sequence: TGTGCCAGCAGTGAAAGCGTGGGGCAGGGGGCTTCCATGTACGAGCAGTACTTC. Protein product: CASSESVGQGASMYEQYF.

Ten or more counts support this clonotype. The V gene is TRBV29-1, the J gene TRBJ2-5; D call uncertain. Germline V lookup: CDR1 SQVTM, CDR2 ANQGSEA. The CDR3 is 14 amino acids. The V end was cut by 3 bases, the J end by 2 bases, with 13 bases between. This CDR3 is CSVEPAGRQETQYF. CDR3 DNA: TGCAGCGTTGAGCCGGCAGGAAGACAAGAGACCCAGTACTTC. The variable domain in full, completed from reference TRBV29-1 and TRBJ2-5, reads SAVISQKPSRDICQRGTSLTIQCQVDSQVTMMFWYRQQPGQSLTLIATANQGSEATYESGFVIDKFPISRPNLTFSTLTVSNMSPEDSSIYLCSVEPAGRQETQYFGPGTRLLVL.

This clonotype was seen more than once but under ten times. V usage is TRBV29-1 and J usage is TRBJ2-2; D gene unclear. CDR3 length: 14 amino acids. Trimming removed 6 bases at V and 2 bases at J, with 13 bases between. CDR1 and CDR2 (germline): SQVTM, ANQGSEA. The CDR3 sequence: CSVPQTPNTGELFF. CDR3 nucleotides: TGCAGCGTCCCCCAAACCCCTAACACCGGGGAGCTGTTTTTT.

This clonotype occurred many times. The genes are TRBV20-1 and TRBJ1-4, with D uncertain. CDR1 is DFQATT and CDR2 is SNEGSKA in the germline V gene (reference sequence). This CDR3 is built from 13 residues. Deletions cut 3 bases from V and 7 bases from J, with 12 bases between. For the CDR3, the DNA is TGCAGTGCTAGTGGGCTGGCGCGTGAAAAACTGTTTTTT. It codes for CSASGLAREKLFF.

The V and J genes are TRBV5-1 and TRBJ1-6, with TRBD1 matching over 9 bases. CDR3 length: 15 residues. Unmatched junction bases numbered 9, after V lost 4 bases and J lost 10 bases. Germline assignment: CDR1 SGHRS and CDR2 YFSETQ. The CDR3 sequence: CASSPGGQGRSPLHF. CDR3 in DNA: TGCGCCAGCAGCCCAGGGGGACAGGGACGATCACCCCTCCACTTT.

This clonotype has at least ten counts. J is TRBJ2-5 and V is TRBV7-9; 9 bases match TRBD1. The V gene's germline CDR1 is SEHNR and CDR2 FQNEAQ (reference sequence). J gave up 0 bases and V 1 base, and 3 bases lay outside the gene matches. This CDR3 spans 16 amino acids. CDR3 bases: TGTGCCAGCAGCTTAGTTGGACAGGGGAACCAAGAGACCCAGTACTTC. This encodes CASSLVGQGNQETQYF.

There are many counts of this clonotype. The chain couples TRBV5-1 to TRBJ2-7; 10 bases line up with TRBD1. Germline V gives CDR1 SGHRS, CDR2 YFSETQ. The CDR3 spans 15 residues. The junction had 4 bases not matched to a gene; V was cut back by 2 bases and J by 2 bases. CDR3 in DNA: TGCGCCAGCAGCTTTGACAGGGGGCTGCCCTACGAGCAGTACTTC. Residues: CASSFDRGLPYEQYF.

In this sample, this clonotype is medium-sized. The V gene is TRBV6-4, the J gene TRBJ2-6; D may be TRBD1 (5 bases). CDR3 length equals 16 residues. V lost 5 bases to trimming and J lost 1 base, with 12 bases between them. The germline gives CDR1 MRHNA, CDR2 SNTAGT. The CDR3: CASSSTPGSGANVLTF. The CDR3 region has the DNA TGTGCCAGCAGTTCGACTCCAGGGTCTGGGGCCAACGTCCTGACTTTC.

V usage is TRBV7-2 and J usage is TRBJ1-5; D may be TRBD1 (6 bases). The CDR3 is made up of 15 amino acids. The V end lost 2 bases, the J end lost 6 bases, and 14 bases lay between the germline ends. From germline, CDR1 is SGHTA and CDR2 FQGNSA. CDR3 region: CASSLRWGAGQPQHF. The DNA for the CDR3 is TGTGCCAGCAGCTTACGCTGGGGGGCGGGTCAGCCCCAGCATTTT.

In regard to this clonotype: An end of the junction does not agree with germline; a read error may underlie this. The rearrangement uses TRBV20-1 and TRBJ2-5; D gene uncertain. The CDR3 covers 12 residues. Germline values: CDR1 DFQATT, CDR2 SNEGSKA (reference sequence). The CDR3 DNA follows: TGCAGTGCCCAGGACGACCAAGAGACCCAGCACTTC. As protein: CSAQDDQETQHF.